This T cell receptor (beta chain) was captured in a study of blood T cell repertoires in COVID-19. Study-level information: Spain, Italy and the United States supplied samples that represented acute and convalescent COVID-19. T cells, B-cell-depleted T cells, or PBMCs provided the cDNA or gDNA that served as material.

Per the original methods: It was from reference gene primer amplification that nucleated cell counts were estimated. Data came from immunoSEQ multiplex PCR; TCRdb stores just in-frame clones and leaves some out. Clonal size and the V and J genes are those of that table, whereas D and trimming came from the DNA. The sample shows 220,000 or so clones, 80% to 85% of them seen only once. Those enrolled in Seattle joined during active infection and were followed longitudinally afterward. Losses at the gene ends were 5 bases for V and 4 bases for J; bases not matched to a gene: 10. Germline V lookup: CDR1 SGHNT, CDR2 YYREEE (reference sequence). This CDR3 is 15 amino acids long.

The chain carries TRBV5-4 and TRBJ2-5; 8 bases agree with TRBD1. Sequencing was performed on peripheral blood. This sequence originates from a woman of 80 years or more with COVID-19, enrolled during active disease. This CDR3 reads CASSSGGKAGETQYF. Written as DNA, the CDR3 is TGTGCCAGCAGTTCAGGGGGCAAGGCAGGAGAGACCCAGTACTTC.